The 9 T cell receptor beta chains below all came from one sample that was sequenced in a study of T cells in Graves' hyperthyroidism and ophthalmopathy. There were TCR beta CDR3 regions amplified from RNA transcripts. In the first-round RT-PCR of the TCR CDR3, the HTBI primer set was used. TCRdb itself ran the multiplex PCR reads through MiXCR, one entry per CDR3 protein. This sample has some 440,000 distinct CDR3 sequences, with about 15% found just once. The sequenced sample was blood. The origin of the receptors is a woman younger than 35 with Graves' hyperthyroidism.

This clonotype has ten or more counts. The chain links TRBV7-8 to TRBJ1-3; maybe TRBD1 (6 bases). CDR3 size: 17 residues. Trimming took 2 bases from V and 5 from J, leaving 19 bases between them. Germline V lookup: CDR1 SGHVS, CDR2 FQNEAQ. The CDR3 sequence is CASSLLQQGVSRNTIYF. Written as DNA, the CDR3 is TGTGCCAGCAGCTTACTCCAACAGGGAGTGTCTAGAAACACCATATATTTT.

V usage is TRBV5-5 and J usage is TRBJ2-3, with D unclear. CDR3 length equals 13 residues. Germline V gives CDR1 SGHKS, CDR2 YYEKEE (reference sequence). Trimming pared 2 bases from V and 8 bases from J, leaving 12 bases between. CDR3 sequence (DNA): TGTGCCAGCAGCTTAGGCCTCCAGGCTACGCAGTATTTT. Translation gives CASSLGLQATQYF.

This rearrangement joins TRBV27 to TRBJ2-1, with 11 bases lining up with TRBD2. Germline CDR1 reads MNHEY; CDR2 reads SMNVEV (reference sequence). V trimming: 5 bases; J trimming: 2 bases; junction bases outside the gene matches: 14. This CDR3 region has 19 residues. The DNA of the CDR3 is TGTGCCAGCAGTACGCAACTAGCGGGAGCGCGAGGGGCCTACAATGAGCAGTTCTTC. It is translated as CASSTQLAGARGAYNEQFF.

This clonotype was observed at least ten times. The J gene is TRBJ1-4, the V gene TRBV12-3 or TRBV12-4, with TRBD1 as a possible D gene (5 bases). The length of the CDR3 is 16 residues. V was cut by 4 bases and J by 0 bases, with 12 bases left in between. In DNA, the CDR3 is TGTGCCAGCAGTTCTCCCCGGGGACCAACTAATGAAAAACTGTTTTTT. Translating it yields CASSSPRGPTNEKLFF.

J is TRBJ1-2 and V is TRBV6-1; D is undetermined. Germline V gene data show CDR1 as MNHNS and CDR2 as SASEGT. The CDR3 sequence is 16 residues long. V gave up 5 bases and J gave up 3 bases, with 19 bases separating them. The DNA for the CDR3 is TGTGCCAGCAGTTCCCTCTACCCTTCCGGGGACTATGGCTACACCTTC. Translated: CASSSLYPSGDYGYTF.

This clonotype was found many times. This sequence joins TRBV11-2 and TRBJ2-2; 12 bases are a match to TRBD2. CDR3 length equals 17 residues. In germline, CDR1 is SGHAT, CDR2 FQNNGV. V dropped 5 bases and J dropped 5; count of bases not matched to a gene: 9. The CDR3 nucleotides are TGTGCCAGCAGCCCCCTCTTGGGACTAGCGGGTACCGGGGAGCTGTTTTTT. Protein product: CASSPLLGLAGTGELFF.

This clonotype was counted at least ten times. V and J are TRBV28 and TRBJ2-1, with TRBD2 matching 10 bases. Germline loops: CDR1 MDHEN, CDR2 SYDVKM. The trim removed 6 bases at V and 5 bases at J, leaving 7 bases unmatched. CDR3 length: 15 amino acids. CDR3 sequence: CASSPGGTSDNEQFF. In DNA, the CDR3 is TGTGCCAGCAGCCCTGGTGGGACTAGCGACAATGAGCAGTTCTTC. The variable domain in full, completed from reference TRBV28 and TRBJ2-1, reads DVKVTQSSRYLVKRTGEKVFLECVQDMDHENMFWYRQDPGLGLRLIYFSYDVKMKEKGDIPEGYSVSREKKERFSLILESASTNQTSMYLCASSPGGTSDNEQFFGPGTRLTVL.

A few counts support this clonotype. The CDR3 carries no conserved terminal phenylalanine or tryptophan, so it likely arises from a read error. The chain recombines TRBV2 with TRBJ2-6, with 7 bases lining up with TRBD1. Germline CDR1 SNHLY, CDR2 FYNNEI. The junction had 12 bases not matched to a gene; V was cut back by 1 base and J by 0 bases. The CDR3 contains 20 residues. The CDR3: CASSEGFGGAGGSGANVLTL. In DNA, the CDR3 is TGTGCCAGCAGTGAAGGGTTTGGGGGTGCAGGGGGCTCTGGGGCCAACGTCCTGACTCTC.

The chain has TRBV5-1 and TRBJ2-7; 7 nucleotides align to TRBD1. The CDR3 has 14 amino acids. From germline, CDR1 is SGHRS and CDR2 YFSETQ. V trimming: 3 bases; J trimming: 1 base; junction bases outside the gene matches: 4. CDR3: CASSSLDRSYEQYF. CDR3 nucleotides: TGCGCCAGCAGCTCCTTGGACAGGTCCTACGAGCAGTACTTC.